This entry is about one T cell receptor beta chain. The data were taken from a study of blood T cell repertoires in COVID-19. The V gene's germline CDR1 is LNHDA and CDR2 SQIVND (reference sequence). The CDR3 is 15 residues long. With 1 base removed from V and 7 bases from J, the gap between germline ends came to 13 bases. Original methodology: Scientists estimated how many nucleated cells there were by amplifying reference gene primers. Sequenced by immunoSEQ multiplex PCR; TCRdb stores in-frame clones only, minus some. V and J calls and clone size are copied from that table; D and trimming were computed from the DNA. The sample lists approximately 150,000 clones, around 90% occurring once.

The chain carries TRBV19 and TRBJ1-4; D is undetermined. This TCR was sampled from a human donor in a cohort sampled during active COVID-19. The sample taken for sequencing was peripheral blood. CDR3 region: CASSIGGPMGEKLFF. For the CDR3, the DNA is TGTGCCAGTAGTATAGGAGGGCCCATGGGTGAAAAACTGTTTTTT.